One sample yielded the 9 T cell receptor beta chains listed below, sequenced in a study of blood T cell repertoires in COVID-19 (dated by TCRdb to the early 2020s). Library preparation used the immunoSEQ multiplex PCR assay. Drawn from immuneACCESS, this table holds only the in-frame rearrangements with V and J called that TCRdb kept. Clones are partly lost; checked studies trace under half to an unresolved V gene and leave the rest unexplained. The sample table holds 65,000 or so clones, of which more than 65% were seen once. The ten largest clonotypes hold about 25% of the sample. Sample: peripheral blood. Receptor source: a human donor in a cohort sampled during active COVID-19.

A few counts support this clone. The chain has TRBV4-3 and TRBJ2-7; the D is unclear. This CDR3 spans 15 amino acids. The germline gives CDR1 LGHNA, CDR2 YSLEER. Trimming pared 1 base from V and 1 base from J, leaving 11 bases between. This chain's CDR3 is CASSQAPDGSYEQYF. In DNA, the CDR3 is TGCGCCAGCAGCCAAGCCCCCGACGGGTCCTACGAGCAGTACTTC.

The J gene is TRBJ1-2, the V gene TRBV9; 7 positions match TRBD1. The V gene end was trimmed by 4 bases and the J gene end by 4 bases; junction bases not matched to a gene: 4. The CDR3 runs to 13 residues. Germline V CDR1 and CDR2: SGDLS, YYNGEE. The CDR3 nucleotides are TGTGCCAGCAGCCCCCGGACAGGCTATGGCTACACCTTC. Protein sequence: CASSPRTGYGYTF.

The genes are TRBV7-3 and TRBJ2-1, with 13 nucleotides matching TRBD2. Germline loops: CDR1 SGHTA, CDR2 FQGTGA. With 2 bases clipped from V and 8 bases from J, the junction kept 3 bases outside the gene matches. This CDR3 contains 15 residues. CDR3 in amino acids: CASSLQTSGRDEQFF. CDR3 nucleotides: TGTGCCAGCAGCTTACAAACTAGCGGGAGGGATGAGCAGTTCTTC.

The V and J genes are TRBV19 and TRBJ2-1, with 7 bases identical to TRBD2. CDR1 and CDR2 (germline): LNHDA, SQIVND (reference sequence). The CDR3 runs 13 residues. The V segment lost 5 bases and the J segment 5 bases; nucleotides outside the gene matches: 3. The CDR3 sequence is CASSGTINNEQFF. Here the CDR3 DNA reads TGTGCCAGTAGTGGGACTATAAACAATGAGCAGTTCTTC.

Only one count was recorded for this clone. The DNA for the CDR3 is TGTGCCACCAGCAGAGATGCAGCGGGCAACGAGCAGTACTTC. It specifies CATSRDAAGNEQYF. The V and J genes are TRBV15 and TRBJ2-7; TRBD2 might be the D (6 bases). V was pared by 0 bases and J by 5 bases, with 11 bases between. Germline V lookup: CDR1 LNHNV, CDR2 YYDKDF (reference sequence). This CDR3 region has 14 residues. The whole variable domain, filled in from reference TRBV15 and TRBJ2-7, reads DAMVIQNPRYQVTQFGKPVTLSCSQTLNHNVMYWYQQKSSQAPKLLFHYYDKDFNNEADTPDNFQSRRPNTSFCFLDIRSPGLGDTAMYLCATSRDAAGNEQYFGPGTRLTVT.

CDR3 amino acids: CAWSVLRTGYDEQFF. In DNA, the CDR3 is TGTGCCTGGAGTGTTCTTCGGACAGGGTATGATGAGCAGTTCTTC. This rearrangement joins TRBV30 to TRBJ2-1, with TRBD1 matching over 8 bases. Trimming removed 0 bases from V and 8 bases from J; junction bases left unmatched: 9. Looked up from germline, CDR1 is GTSNPN and CDR2 is SVGIG (reference sequence). CDR3 length equals 15 residues.

The gene calls are TRBV7-2 and TRBJ2-7; 8 nucleotides match TRBD1. V dropped 5 bases and J dropped 1; count of bases not matched to a gene: 10. The CDR3 totals 16 residues. CDR1 SGHTA and CDR2 FQGNSA come from the germline V gene. The CDR3 protein is CASSLTGTGGSYEQYF. As DNA, the CDR3 is TGTGCCAGCAGCCTGACCGGGACAGGTGGATCCTACGAGCAGTACTTC.

The genes are TRBV5-4 and TRBJ2-7; TRBD2 matches 10 bases. Germline-derived CDR1 and CDR2 are SGHNT and YYREEE (reference sequence). This CDR3 has 18 residues. V trimming: 0 bases; J trimming: 3 bases; junction bases outside the gene matches: 12. The CDR3 sequence is CASSLGLAGESGDYEQYF. The CDR3 DNA reads TGTGCCAGCAGCTTGGGCCTAGCGGGAGAGAGCGGGGACTACGAGCAGTACTTC.

V and J are TRBV5-5 and TRBJ1-6; no firm D call. Germline CDR1 SGHKS, CDR2 YYEKEE (reference sequence). Trimming took off 0 bases at V and 6 bases at J, with 10 bases between the two ends. The CDR3 totals 15 residues. The CDR3, as DNA: TGTGCCAGCAGCTTGGCAGAGCCGGGTAATTCACCCCTCCACTTT. It is translated as CASSLAEPGNSPLHF.